This T cell receptor beta chain is drawn from a study of cytomegalovirus exposure and HLA in healthy donors. The overall study: Earlier sequencing of about 179 million T cells yielded about 120 million unique TCR beta sequences.

Germline V gene sequence: CDR1 SGHKS, CDR2 YYEKEE (reference sequence). Trimming stripped 1 base from V and 4 bases from J, with 18 bases between. CDR3 length: 17 amino acids. The PCR employed 60 Vbeta primers together with 13 Jbeta primers. In the study's own analysis: Tens of millions of unique TCR beta chains, roughly 12 million shared, were counted in a later analysis. Profiling relied on immunoSEQ multiplex PCR, and the TCRdb table lists in-frame clones only, not all of them. That table is the source of V, J and clone size, and D and trimming were worked out from the DNA. The sample lists about 140,000 clones, roughly 88% occurring once.

The sequence was obtained from a middle-aged woman in good health and CMV-seronegative. Sequences were obtained from PBMCs. V gene TRBV5-5 combines with J gene TRBJ1-5; the D gene is possibly TRBD1 (5 bases). CDR3 DNA sequence: TGTGCCAGCAGCTTGCGTGGAAGGGGAGGTCAGAATCAGCCCCAGCATTTT. It encodes CASSLRGRGGQNQPQHF.